This T cell receptor (beta chain) is drawn from a study of CD8 T cells in Susac syndrome. Overall study: At the time their blood was drawn, patients with Susac syndrome were either therapy-naive, on corticosteroids (with some of them also receiving intravenous immunoglobulin), or on intravenous immunoglobulin alone.

The CDR3 extends over 13 amino acids. V was clipped by 8 bases and J by 4 bases, with 13 bases between them. TCR beta sequencing covered blood CD8+ and CD4+ T cells. Findings and limits, study-wide: The study acknowledged a relatively small number of individuals in its TCR sequencing and HLA analysis.

With random hexamers, reverse transcription was performed on about 0.5 to 1 ug of RNA. TCR beta CDR3 was amplified by immunoSEQ multiplex PCR. This amplification extended across 54 Vbeta and 13 Jbeta segments. TCRdb recomputed calls from the immunoSEQ multiplex PCR reads with MiXCR, one row per CDR3 protein. The sample has about 180,000 distinct CDR3 sequences, around 94% seen once. A remark on this clonotype: Its antigen is unknown.

The V gene is TRBV12-3 or TRBV12-4, the J gene TRBJ2-3; D gene ambiguous. Specimen: CD4+ T cells from PBMCs. The source is a human donor with Susac syndrome. The CDR3, as DNA: TGTGCCAGCGGGTGGACCGTCTCAGATACGCAGTATTTT. It translates to CASGWTVSDTQYF.